This entry lists 16 T cell receptor beta chains sequenced from one sample in a study of T cells in Graves' hyperthyroidism and ophthalmopathy. TCR beta CDR3 sequences were amplified from RNA transcripts. The HTBI primer set drove a first-round RT-PCR of the TCR CDR3. MiXCR was run by TCRdb on the multiplex PCR reads, yielding one entry per CDR3 protein. Counted here are over 700,000 distinct CDR3 sequences, roughly a sixth occurring once; the ten biggest clones make up roughly 17%. Material: blood. The source is a woman aged 50 to 65 with Graves' hyperthyroidism that later progressed to Graves' ophthalmopathy.

This clonotype was picked up many times. This chain joins TRBV10-3 and TRBJ2-1, with D possibly being TRBD1 or TRBD2 (5 bases each). The CDR3 totals 17 residues. From germline, CDR1 is ENHRY and CDR2 SYGVKD. Trimming pared 3 bases from V and 0 bases from J, leaving 15 bases between. CDR3 coding DNA: TGTGCCATCAGTGAAAACTCCGGGACCGGCTCCTACAATGAGCAGTTCTTC. Translating it yields CAISENSGTGSYNEQFF.

This clonotype was seen ten or more times. The chain carries TRBV20-1 and TRBJ2-3; possible D gene TRBD2, 6 bases. Germline-derived CDR1 and CDR2 are DFQATT and SNEGSKA (reference sequence). There are 14 residues in the CDR3. The V end was cut by 3 bases, the J end by 1 base, with 11 bases between. The CDR3, as DNA: TGCAGTGCTAGTTTGTTAGCGGGCACAGATACGCAGTATTTT. Translated: CSASLLAGTDTQYF.

In this sample, this clonotype turned up many times. The chain couples TRBV5-1 to TRBJ1-5; 12 nucleotides line up with TRBD1. CDR3 length equals 17 residues. Trimming at V came to 0 bases and at J to 7 bases, leaving 8 bases not matched to a gene. Germline CDR1 is SGHRS and CDR2 is YFSETQ. The CDR3 loop reads CASSLARDRGRQQPQHF. The DNA for the CDR3 is TGCGCCAGCAGCTTGGCCCGGGACAGGGGGCGACAGCAGCCCCAGCATTTT.

This clonotype was seen only a few times. This chain connects TRBV20-1 to TRBJ1-2; 7 bases line up with TRBD1. Germline CDR1 DFQATT, CDR2 SNEGSKA (reference sequence). This CDR3 is 12 amino acids long. V was pared by 6 bases and J by 8 bases, with 9 bases of the junction left unmatched. The CDR3 DNA reads TGCAGTGCCGGACAGGAAGGTATAGGCTACACCTTC. Encoded protein: CSAGQEGIGYTF.

This clonotype was observed a few times. J is TRBJ1-6 and V is TRBV6-5; no reliable D call. Trimming removed 0 bases from V and 7 bases from J, with 10 bases in between. The germline V gene encodes CDR1 MNHEY and CDR2 SVGAGI. The CDR3 contains 15 residues. DNA of the CDR3: TGTGCCAGCAGTTACTCGTTTGATAGAAATTCACCCCTCCACTTT. It codes for CASSYSFDRNSPLHF.

This sequence joins TRBV6-1 and TRBJ2-6; 11 bases match TRBD1. After removal of 6 bases from V and 0 bases from J, the junction contained 4 bases not matched to a gene. Germline loops: CDR1 MNHNS, CDR2 SASEGT. This CDR3 spans 17 amino acids. The CDR3 spells CASSRDRGASGANVLTF. The CDR3 DNA reads as TGTGCCAGCAGCCGGGACAGGGGGGCCTCTGGGGCCAACGTCCTGACTTTC.

The gene calls are TRBV2 and TRBJ2-3; D is unclear. Germline assignment: CDR1 SNHLY and CDR2 FYNNEI. CDR3 length: 13 residues. V gave up 6 bases and J gave up 6 bases, with 13 bases separating them. The CDR3 coding sequence is TGTGCCAGCAGCGATCTCAACCGTGATACGCAGTATTTT. Its protein product is CASSDLNRDTQYF. The full variable domain, completed using reference TRBV2 and TRBJ2-3, is EPEVTQTPSHQVTQMGQEVILRCVPISNHLYFYWYRQILGQKVEFLVSFYNNEISEKSEIFDDQFSVERPDGSNFTLKIRSTKLEDSAMYFCASSDLNRDTQYFGPGTRLTVL.

This clonotype was observed once. This rearrangement joins TRBV10-3 to TRBJ2-3, with no clear D. The CDR3 covers 13 residues. Germline V CDR1 and CDR2: ENHRY, SYGVKD. Between the trimmed V and J ends, which lost 6 bases and 3 bases, there was a span of 10 bases. The CDR3 here is CAIRDVYTDTQYF. CDR3 bases: TGTGCCATCAGGGACGTGTATACAGATACGCAGTATTTT.

This sequence joins TRBV29-1 and TRBJ1-1, with D tentatively TRBD1 (5 bases). With 7 bases removed from V and 2 bases from J, the gap between germline ends came to 14 bases. This CDR3 has 13 residues. The V gene's germline CDR1 is SQVTM and CDR2 ANQGSEA. This CDR3 reads CSAERQGNTEAFF. CDR3 nucleotide sequence: TGCAGCGCCGAAAGGCAGGGAAACACTGAAGCTTTCTTT. The full variable domain, in which reference TRBV29-1 and TRBJ1-1 provide the parts outside the CDR3, is SAVISQKPSRDICQRGTSLTIQCQVDSQVTMMFWYRQQPGQSLTLIATANQGSEATYESGFVIDKFPISRPNLTFSTLTVSNMSPEDSSIYLCSAERQGNTEAFFGQGTRLTVV.

Only a few counts were recorded for this clonotype. The genes are TRBV9 and TRBJ1-1; no definite D call. Germline loops: CDR1 SGDLS, CDR2 YYNGEE. V was trimmed by 0 bases and J by 4 bases, leaving 10 bases between them. This CDR3 region has 14 residues. The CDR3 loop is CASSVALRATEAFF. For the CDR3, the DNA is TGTGCCAGCAGCGTAGCTCTAAGAGCCACTGAAGCTTTCTTT.

V gene TRBV7-2 combines with J gene TRBJ2-1; a weak D match, TRBD1 (6 bases). V gave up 5 bases and J gave up 3 bases, with 14 bases separating them. The CDR3 sequence is 15 residues long. CDR1 SGHTA and CDR2 FQGNSA come from the germline V gene. The chain's CDR3 is CASSHGQPFYNEQFF. In nucleotides, the CDR3 is TGTGCCAGCAGCCATGGACAGCCCTTCTACAATGAGCAGTTCTTC.

In this sample, this clonotype turned up many times. The V and J genes are TRBV11-2 and TRBJ2-1, with 8 nucleotides matching TRBD2. Looked up from germline, CDR1 is SGHAT and CDR2 is FQNNGV. The CDR3 length is 18 residues. V lost 0 bases and J lost 2; bases outside the gene matches: 9. CDR3 bases: TGTGCCAGCAGCTTAGACCCTTTCGGGGGGGCCCCCTACAATGAGCAGTTCTTC. Protein sequence: CASSLDPFGGAPYNEQFF.

This rearrangement joins TRBV5-6 to TRBJ2-4; 10 bases are shared with TRBD1. Germline V gene sequence: CDR1 SGHDT, CDR2 YYEEEE. The trim removed 4 bases at V and 6 bases at J, leaving 4 bases unmatched. There are 14 residues in the CDR3. CDR3 coding DNA: TGTGCCAGCAGCGGGGACAGGGGTGGAAACATTCAGTACTTC. Translated, it gives CASSGDRGGNIQYF.

This clonotype was detected a few times. The J gene is TRBJ1-5, the V gene TRBV6-2 or TRBV6-3; D remains ambiguous. The CDR3 has 13 amino acids. CDR1 is MNHEY, CDR2 SVGEGT, per germline. V dropped 2 bases and J dropped 6 bases, with 8 bases sitting between them. The CDR3 here is CASSYQARQPQHF. CDR3 DNA: TGTGCCAGCAGTTACCAGGCCCGTCAGCCCCAGCATTTT.

This chain links TRBV13 with TRBJ1-1; TRBD1 aligns across 7 bases. The length of the CDR3 is 15 residues. Germline V CDR1 and CDR2: PRHDT, FYEKMQ (reference sequence). V was pared by 4 bases and J by 1 base, with 6 bases of the junction left unmatched. CDR3 region: CASSSRGTANTEAFF. CDR3 DNA sequence: TGTGCCAGCAGCTCCCGGGGGACAGCGAACACTGAAGCTTTCTTT.

This clonotype was seen more than once but under ten times. CDR3 sequence (DNA): TGTGCCAGCAGTGAAGCGCCCGGTTCTGGGGCCAACGTCCTGACTTTC. It specifies CASSEAPGSGANVLTF. The rearrangement links TRBV6-1 to TRBJ2-6, with no clear D. The V end was cut by 0 bases, the J end by 1 base, with 7 bases between. CDR3 size: 16 residues. Germline V gene lookup returns CDR1 MNHNS and CDR2 SASEGT.